The 12 T cell receptor beta chains below come from one sample, sequenced in a study of blood T cell repertoires in COVID-19. Some clones are missing from TCRdb's copy, which holds only in-frame ones; the method was immunoSEQ multiplex PCR. The data contain hundreds of thousands of clones, 87% of them seen just once; the ten biggest clones take up about 1.6%. Sequenced material: peripheral blood. All receptors come from a woman in her thirties or forties who had recovered from COVID-19.

The V call is TRBV6-5, the J call TRBJ1-4; D is perhaps TRBD1 (6 bases). Germline lookup yields CDR1 MNHEY and CDR2 SVGAGI. With 2 bases removed from V and 6 bases from J, the gap between germline ends came to 10 bases. The CDR3 has 14 amino acids. The CDR3 reads CASSYQGPDEKLFF. The DNA of the CDR3 is TGTGCCAGCAGTTACCAGGGGCCCGATGAAAAACTGTTTTTT.

On this clone itself: This sample includes further DNA sequences coding for the same CDR3. The chain carries TRBV19 and TRBJ1-1; D is unresolved. The germline V and J ends were trimmed by 4 bases and 1 base, with 4 bases remaining between them. Germline loops: CDR1 LNHDA, CDR2 SQIVND (reference sequence). The CDR3 is made up of 12 amino acids. CDR3: CASSTGNTEAFF. Here the CDR3 DNA reads TGTGCCAGTAGTACGGGGAACACTGAAGCTTTCTTT.

This chain links TRBV7-6 with TRBJ1-2; D is uncertain. V was cut by 5 bases and J by 5 bases, with 15 bases left in between. Germline-derived CDR1 and CDR2 are SGHVS and FNYEAQ. This CDR3 contains 14 residues. CDR3 residues: CASSLEPFSYGYTF. DNA of the CDR3: TGTGCCAGCAGCCTCGAACCTTTTAGTTATGGCTACACCTTC.

The CDR3 region is CASSGRWRGASDTQYF. The CDR3 DNA sequence: TGTGCCAGCAGCGGAAGGTGGCGGGGGGCCTCAGATACGCAGTATTTT. V is TRBV9 and J is TRBJ2-3; the match to TRBD2 covers 8 bases. The germline CDR1 and CDR2 sequences are SGDLS and YYNGEE. This CDR3 contains 16 residues. V lost 3 bases, J lost 4 bases, and 10 bases stayed unmatched.

The chain carries TRBV7-2 and TRBJ2-1, with 9 nucleotides matching TRBD2. There are 15 residues in the CDR3. Germline CDR1 and CDR2: SGHTA and FQGNSA. V gave up 5 bases and J gave up 6 bases; unmatched junction bases: 8. The CDR3 bases are TGTGCCAGCAGCGACAAGCGGGGGGCGTCCAATGAGCAGTTCTTC. Translated, it gives CASSDKRGASNEQFF.

V usage is TRBV6-6 and J usage is TRBJ2-2; D remains unclear. CDR3 length equals 16 residues. The germline V gene has CDR1 MNHNY and CDR2 SVGAGI (reference sequence). The germline V and J ends were trimmed by 1 base and 0 bases, with 9 bases remaining between them. The CDR3 coding sequence is TGTGCCAGCAGTTACTATCACTACACGAACACCGGGGAGCTGTTTTTT. It specifies CASSYYHYTNTGELFF.

The chain joins TRBV4-1 to TRBJ1-2, with a weak D call TRBD1 (6 bases). Germline values: CDR1 MGHRA, CDR2 YSYEKL. The CDR3 has 14 amino acids. V was shortened by 0 bases and J by 4 bases, with 9 bases between the two germline ends. As DNA, the CDR3 is TGCGCCAGCAGCCAAGACTGGACAGTCTATGGCTACACCTTC. It codes for CASSQDWTVYGYTF.

This clone was counted once. J is TRBJ2-1 and V is TRBV5-4; no clear D. CDR3 length equals 16 residues. Germline V gene lookup returns CDR1 SGHNT and CDR2 YYREEE (reference sequence). V was trimmed by 2 bases and J by 3 bases, leaving 15 bases between them. The CDR3 bases are TGTGCCAGCAGCTTCGTTTTCAGGATAAACTACAATGAGCAGTTCTTC. Translation: CASSFVFRINYNEQFF.

This clone was counted a single time. This chain connects TRBV5-5 to TRBJ1-5, with 9 bases aligning to TRBD1. The CDR3 is 15 amino acids. CDR1 SGHKS and CDR2 YYEKEE come from the germline V gene (reference sequence). V shed 0 bases, J shed 5 bases, and the junction held 3 bases outside the gene matches. DNA of the CDR3: TGTGCCAGCAGCTTGGTGGGACAGGGTGATCAGCCCCAGCATTTT. The encoded protein is CASSLVGQGDQPQHF.

The V and J genes are TRBV9 and TRBJ2-6, with 8 bases identical to TRBD1. Trimming took 3 bases from V and 0 from J; bases not matched to a gene: 5. The germline CDR1 and CDR2 sequences are SGDLS and YYNGEE. The CDR3 has 17 amino acids. CDR3 loop: CASSANRGDSGANVLTF. CDR3 DNA sequence: TGTGCCAGCAGCGCTAACAGGGGGGACTCTGGGGCCAACGTCCTGACTTTC.

The CDR3 is CASSRQGSGEQFF. The CDR3 nucleotides are TGTGCCAGCTCACGACAGGGTAGTGGTGAGCAGTTCTTC. The chain has TRBV18 and TRBJ2-1; 7 bases align to TRBD1. This CDR3 has 13 residues. The trim removed 4 bases at V and 9 bases at J, leaving 6 bases unmatched. CDR1 and CDR2 from the germline V gene are KGHSH and LQKENI.

This chain joins TRBV6-5 and TRBJ2-7, with 11 bases matching TRBD2. The CDR3 spans 16 residues. V shed 4 bases and J 0 bases; nucleotides not matched to a gene: 5. CDR1 and CDR2 (germline): MNHEY, SVGAGI. The CDR3 reads CASSSPSGGRSYEQYF. The CDR3 DNA sequence: TGTGCCAGCAGTTCCCCTAGCGGGGGGCGCTCCTACGAGCAGTACTTC.